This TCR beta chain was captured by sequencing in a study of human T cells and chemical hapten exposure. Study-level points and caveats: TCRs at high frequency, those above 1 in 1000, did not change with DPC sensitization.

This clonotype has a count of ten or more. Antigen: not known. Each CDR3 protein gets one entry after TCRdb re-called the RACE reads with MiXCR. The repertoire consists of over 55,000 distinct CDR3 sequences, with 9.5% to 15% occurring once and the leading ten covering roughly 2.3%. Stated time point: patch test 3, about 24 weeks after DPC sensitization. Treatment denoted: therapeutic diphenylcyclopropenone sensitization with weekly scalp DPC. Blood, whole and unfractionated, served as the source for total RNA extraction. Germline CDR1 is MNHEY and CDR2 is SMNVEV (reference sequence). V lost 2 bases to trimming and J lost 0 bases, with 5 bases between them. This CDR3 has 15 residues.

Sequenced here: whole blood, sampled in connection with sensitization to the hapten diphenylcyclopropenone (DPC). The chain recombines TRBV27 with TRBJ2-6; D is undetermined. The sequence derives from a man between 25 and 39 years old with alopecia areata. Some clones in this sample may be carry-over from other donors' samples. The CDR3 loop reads CASSLVGSGANVLTF. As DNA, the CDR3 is TGTGCCAGCAGTTTAGTGGGCTCTGGGGCCAACGTCCTGACTTTC. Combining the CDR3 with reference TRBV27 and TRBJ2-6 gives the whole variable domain EAQVTQNPRYLITVTGKKLTVTCSQNMNHEYMSWYRQDPGLGLRQIYYSMNVEVTDKGDVPEGYKVSRKEKRNFPLILESPSPNQTSLYFCASSLVGSGANVLTFGAGSRLTVL.